The 25 T cell receptor beta chains below come from one sample, sequenced in a study of metastatic and nonmetastatic thyroid tumors. TCRdb reanalyzed the PCR reads via MiXCR. The data show some 54,000 clones, with around a sixth seen just once and 2.5% to 3.5% held by the top ten. Not a single patient had been given any form of treatment at any point before undergoing thyroid surgery. The specimen was blood. The receptor set was obtained from a female donor with papillary thyroid cancer or a benign thyroid nodule (not recorded which). Some clones in this sample may be carry-over from other donors' samples.

Only a few counts were recorded for this clone. No conserved phenylalanine or tryptophan ends this CDR3, so it is likely a read error. The DNA is left out, because the CDR3 cannot be placed on it with certainty; the CDR3 is given as TCRdb lists it. The genes are TRBV6-1 and TRBJ2-7; the table calls TRBD1, which could not be checked here. Including both end residues, the CDR3 is 10 amino acids long. Germline V gene sequence: CDR1 MNHNS, CDR2 SASEGT. The CDR3 sequence: CASSDFRYGQ.

There are a few counts of this clone. The V call is TRBV19, the J call TRBJ2-1, with 13 bases aligning to TRBD2. The germline V gene encodes CDR1 LNHDA and CDR2 SQIVND (reference sequence). The CDR3 consists of 12 residues. J lost 8 bases, V lost 8 bases, and 0 bases had no gene match. CDR3: CASGTSGDEQFF. The CDR3 coding sequence is TGTGCCAGTGGGACTAGCGGGGATGAGCAGTTCTTC.

This clone came up many times. The V call is TRBV5-1, the J call TRBJ1-1; no clear D gene. This CDR3 region has 14 residues. Trimming took off 0 bases at V and 1 base at J, with 7 bases between the two ends. Germline lookup yields CDR1 SGHRS and CDR2 YFSETQ. Written as DNA, the CDR3 is TGCGCCAGCAGCTTGGCAGAGCCGAACACTGAAGCTTTCTTT. It is translated as CASSLAEPNTEAFF.

This clone was observed many times. The genes are TRBV19 and TRBJ2-2, with D uncertain. This CDR3 is 14 amino acids long. V shed 0 bases and J shed 2 bases, with 4 bases lying between them. CDR1 LNHDA and CDR2 SQIVND come from the germline V gene (reference sequence). The chain's CDR3 is CASSIDFNTGELFF. The CDR3 DNA reads as TGTGCCAGTAGTATAGACTTTAACACCGGGGAGCTGTTTTTT.

This clone occurred many times. The V call is TRBV19, the J call TRBJ2-1; TRBD2 agrees at 9 bases. V lost 1 base to trimming and J lost 6 bases; unmatched junction nucleotides: 7. The CDR3 runs 16 residues. Germline CDR1 LNHDA, CDR2 SQIVND (reference sequence). The CDR3 bases are TGTGCCAGTAGTATAGGGGGCGGGAGGGCTAGCAATGAGCAGTTCTTC. Translation gives CASSIGGGRASNEQFF.

By frequency in the sample, this clone is medium-sized. The V gene is TRBV6-1, the J gene TRBJ1-2, with 8 bases aligning to TRBD1. CDR1 is MNHNS and CDR2 is SASEGT in the germline V gene. V was pared by 5 bases and J by 10 bases, with 6 bases of the junction left unmatched. This CDR3 spans 12 amino acids. The CDR3 loop reads CASSSHRGYYTF. DNA for the CDR3: TGTGCCAGCAGTTCCCACAGGGGGTACTACACCTTC.

In this sample, this clone turned up many times. The V and J genes are TRBV7-9 and TRBJ1-4; unclear D gene. Trimming took off 0 bases at V and 3 bases at J, with 14 bases between the two ends. CDR3 length equals 17 residues. Looked up from germline, CDR1 is SEHNR and CDR2 is FQNEAQ (reference sequence). CDR3 sequence (DNA): TGTGCCAGCAGCTTAGCCCCGATTGGGGTTCCTAATGAAAAACTGTTTTTT. It translates to CASSLAPIGVPNEKLFF.

This clone showed up many times. The junction and the germline gene differ at one end; a read error may be behind it. V is TRBV27 and J is TRBJ1-1; D is uncertain. CDR3 length: 12 residues. Germline V gene lookup returns CDR1 MNHEY and CDR2 SMNVEV (reference sequence). CDR3 protein: CASSAWNIEAFF. The DNA for the CDR3 is TGTGCCAGCAGTGCATGGAACATTGAAGCTTTCTTT.

This chain links TRBV6-2 or TRBV6-3 with TRBJ2-7; weak D call: TRBD1 (5 bases). The germline CDR1 and CDR2 sequences are MNHEY and SVGEGT. The CDR3 length is 11 residues. V lost 6 bases and J lost 2, with 5 bases in between. CDR3 nucleotide sequence: TGTGCCAGCAGGGACACCTACGAGCAGTACTTC. It codes for CASRDTYEQYF.

In this sample, this clone turned up many times. V usage is TRBV20-1 and J usage is TRBJ1-1; the match to TRBD1 covers 8 bases. Germline CDR1 and CDR2: DFQATT and SNEGSKA (reference sequence). After removal of 1 base from V and 1 base from J, the junction contained 2 bases not matched to a gene. This CDR3 has 14 amino acids. CDR3 coding DNA: TGCAGTGCTAGAGGGACAGGGAAGAACACTGAAGCTTTCTTT. Protein product: CSARGTGKNTEAFF.

Comments on this clone: A clone one base away is much larger, so this may be a read error. CDR3 residues: CSVEGKTWGSYEQYF. The CDR3 DNA sequence: TGCAGCGTTGAAGGAAAGACATGGGGCTCCTACGAGCAGTACTTC. The chain couples TRBV29-1 to TRBJ2-7, with D uncertain. CDR1 SQVTM and CDR2 ANQGSEA come from the germline V gene. CDR3 length equals 15 residues. V lost 1 base and J lost 0, with 13 bases in between.

This clone was recorded many times. The rearrangement uses TRBV11-2 and TRBJ2-3; 14 nucleotides line up with TRBD2. The ends lost 5 bases at V and 0 bases at J; junction bases unmatched: 7. CDR1 SGHAT and CDR2 FQNNGV come from the germline V gene. This CDR3 region has 18 residues. The CDR3 sequence: CASSLGLAGGTSTDTQYF. Here the CDR3 DNA reads TGTGCCAGCAGCCTCGGACTAGCGGGAGGCACTAGCACAGATACGCAGTATTTT.

This rearrangement joins TRBV28 to TRBJ1-4; D unclear. Looked up from germline, CDR1 is MDHEN and CDR2 is SYDVKM. CDR3 length: 16 amino acids. With 6 bases removed from V and 5 bases from J, the gap between germline ends came to 19 bases. This CDR3 reads CASSTGSDSRNEKLFF. The CDR3 nucleotides are TGTGCCAGCAGCACCGGGTCAGATTCCCGAAATGAAAAACTGTTTTTT.

This clone was seen many times. This may stem from a read error, because a much larger clone lies one nucleotide away. The sample carries other DNA sequences with the same CDR3. The chain joins TRBV12-5 to TRBJ1-5; no definite D call. CDR3 length equals 16 residues. Trimming pared 2 bases from V and 0 bases from J, leaving 11 bases between. Germline V gives CDR1 LGHNT, CDR2 FRNRAP. As DNA, the CDR3 is TGTGCTAGTGGTTTGCCGACGGGATATAGCAATCAGCCCCAGCATTTT. Translating gives CASGLPTGYSNQPQHF.

The rearrangement uses TRBV2 and TRBJ2-7; D is undetermined. From germline, CDR1 is SNHLY and CDR2 FYNNEI. V was trimmed by 7 bases and J by 7 bases, leaving 14 bases between them. The CDR3 consists of 12 residues. This chain's CDR3 is CASILSLGEQYF. The CDR3 bases are TGTGCCAGCATACTCTCCCTAGGGGAGCAGTACTTC.

This clone came up a few times. This same CDR3 is encoded by further DNA sequences in the sample. V usage is TRBV25-1 and J usage is TRBJ1-2; D remains unclear. Between the trimmed V and J ends, which lost 3 bases and 3 bases, there was a span of 17 bases. CDR1 and CDR2 (germline): MGHDK, SYGVNS. This CDR3 spans 16 amino acids. The CDR3, as DNA: TGTGCCAGCAGTGAGTACAGTGGTGCCCCAGACTATGGCTACACCTTC. It encodes CASSEYSGAPDYGYTF.

This clone has a count of ten or more. This chain connects TRBV19 to TRBJ1-1; 8 bases map to TRBD1. The germline V gene encodes CDR1 LNHDA and CDR2 SQIVND (reference sequence). V was clipped by 6 bases and J by 0 bases; unmatched bases: 9. The CDR3 is 16 amino acids. The CDR3 DNA reads as TGTGCCAGTAGACAGGGACAGGTCCTTCTGAACACTGAAGCTTTCTTT. This translates into CASRQGQVLLNTEAFF.

In its sample, this clone was seen a few times. The chain uses TRBV28 and TRBJ1-2, with D hard to call. Germline CDR1 MDHEN, CDR2 SYDVKM. The ends were cut back, 7 bases at V and 6 bases at J, with 12 bases in the middle. The CDR3 has 12 residues. DNA for the CDR3: TGTGCCAGCACTTGGCAGTTAGATGGCTACACCTTC. Encoded protein: CASTWQLDGYTF.

A few counts support this clone. The genes are TRBV6-9 and TRBJ1-6; D ambiguous. Germline values: CDR1 MNHGY, CDR2 SVAAGI. The CDR3 contains 10 residues. DNA for the CDR3: TGTACCGACCGGGATTCACCCCTCCACTTT. As protein: CTDRDSPLHF.

In the case of this clone: Since a much larger clone is just one base distant, this may be a read error. Other DNA sequences in this specimen translate into the identical CDR3. The gene calls are TRBV5-1 and TRBJ2-2; D possibly corresponds to TRBD2 (6 bases). The CDR3 loop spans 13 amino acids. Germline assignment: CDR1 SGHRS and CDR2 YFSETQ. The CDR3 DNA sequence: TGCGCCAGCAAGGAGGGTAACACTGGGGAGCTGTTTTTT. Its translation is CASKEGNTGELFF.

This clone has at least ten counts. The chain links TRBV6-1 to TRBJ1-1; D perhaps matches TRBD1 (5 bases). This CDR3 has 13 amino acids. With 7 bases removed from V and 4 bases from J, the gap between germline ends came to 13 bases. Germline assignment: CDR1 MNHNS and CDR2 SASEGT. The CDR3 here is CASNDPGTTEAFF. As DNA, the CDR3 is TGTGCCAGCAATGACCCTGGGACCACTGAAGCTTTCTTT.

In its sample, this clone ranks as medium-sized. The chain carries TRBV6-1 and TRBJ2-7; possible D gene TRBD2, 6 bases. Trimming left V 5 bases short and J 3 bases short, with 11 bases between. CDR3 length: 13 amino acids. Germline V CDR1 and CDR2: MNHNS, SASEGT. CDR3 bases: TGTGCCAGCAGTCCCACGGGAGACTACGAGCAGTACTTC. Encoded protein: CASSPTGDYEQYF.

A few counts support this clone. A much bigger clone sits one base away, suggesting this may be a read error. No conserved phenylalanine or tryptophan is present at the end of the CDR3, so a read error is the likely explanation. The rearrangement uses TRBV5-8 and TRBJ1-5; no firm D call. This CDR3 region has 13 residues. V dropped 0 bases and J dropped 4 bases, with 5 bases sitting between them. From germline, CDR1 is SGHTS and CDR2 YDEGEE. The CDR3 loop is CASSLDVNQPQHC. In DNA, the CDR3 is TGTGCCAGCAGCTTGGATGTGAATCAGCCCCAGCATTGT.

This clone was counted a few times. Given a much more abundant clone one base away, this may be a read error. The CDR3 protein is CASSRGRQETRYF. Here the CDR3 DNA reads TGTGCCAGCAGCCGAGGACGCCAAGAGACCCGGTACTTC. The chain has TRBV7-6 and TRBJ2-5; D gene uncertain. This CDR3 comprises 13 residues. Germline CDR1 is SGHVS and CDR2 is FNYEAQ.

The genes are TRBV6-1 and TRBJ2-7, with a weak D call TRBD2 (5 bases). V was pared by 7 bases and J by 0 bases, with 19 bases between. Germline V gene lookup returns CDR1 MNHNS and CDR2 SASEGT. The length of the CDR3 is 16 residues. The CDR3 reads CASIQKEGVISYEQYF. DNA for the CDR3: TGTGCCAGCATCCAAAAAGAGGGAGTTATCTCCTACGAGCAGTACTTC.